These 14 T cell receptor beta chains share one sample of origin, sequenced in a study of T cell changes during pregnancy in multiple sclerosis. The repertoire was sequenced with immunoSEQ multiplex PCR; TCRdb's copy has only in-frame clones and lacks some. The table has 25,000 to 35,000 clones, roughly 87% seen once. Sequencing used CD8+ T cells from peripheral blood mononuclear cells, obtained in the second trimester of pregnancy. The source is a female donor with multiple sclerosis, enrolled in a pregnancy study.

The V gene is TRBV28, the J gene TRBJ1-5, with 12 bases aligning to TRBD1. J lost 6 bases, V lost 6 bases, and 6 bases had no gene match. CDR1 and CDR2 from the germline V gene are MDHEN and SYDVKM. The CDR3 is 15 residues long. CDR3 in amino acids: CASRPGTGGFQPQHF. The CDR3, as DNA: TGTGCCAGCAGACCCGGGACAGGGGGCTTTCAGCCCCAGCATTTT.

V and J are TRBV7-9 and TRBJ1-2; no firm D call. This CDR3 contains 12 residues. From germline, CDR1 is SEHNR and CDR2 FQNEAQ (reference sequence). Trimming shortened V by 1 base and J by 5 bases, and 5 bases separated the two germline ends. The CDR3, as DNA: TGTGCCAGCAGCTTAGACAAATATGGCTACACCTTC. This encodes CASSLDKYGYTF.

The chain couples TRBV4-3 to TRBJ2-7; no definite D call. CDR3 length equals 15 residues. The germline CDR1 and CDR2 sequences are LGHNA and YSLEER. V was cut by 1 base and J by 2 bases, with 12 bases left in between. The CDR3 region is CASSQGRRSAYEQYF. CDR3 sequence (DNA): TGCGCCAGCAGCCAAGGGCGGCGCAGCGCCTACGAGCAGTACTTC.

This clone was counted between two and nine times. This chain uses TRBV29-1 with TRBJ1-4; D unclear. The V gene's germline CDR1 is SQVTM and CDR2 ANQGSEA. V lost 6 bases and J lost 6, with 14 bases in between. This CDR3 has 13 amino acids. DNA of the CDR3: TGCAGCGTAAGGACCGCCGGGGATGAAAAACTGTTTTTT. Its protein product is CSVRTAGDEKLFF.

This chain connects TRBV6-1 to TRBJ1-1; tentative D call: TRBD1 (6 bases). V lost 6 bases and J lost 5, with 13 bases in between. CDR3 length equals 13 residues. Germline V lookup: CDR1 MNHNS, CDR2 SASEGT. CDR3 sequence reads: CASSWNRATEAFF. As DNA, the CDR3 is TGTGCCAGCAGCTGGAACAGGGCTACTGAAGCTTTCTTT.

The chain recombines TRBV27 with TRBJ2-7, with a tentative D call TRBD2 (5 bases). The CDR3 loop spans 17 amino acids. Trimming removed 3 bases at V and 0 bases at J, with 18 bases between. In germline, CDR1 is MNHEY, CDR2 SMNVEV (reference sequence). In DNA form, the CDR3 reads TGTGCCAGCAGTTTCCTCCTCCCGGGCGGAGGCTCCTACGAGCAGTACTTC. It is translated as CASSFLLPGGGSYEQYF.

The rearrangement joins TRBV4-3 to TRBJ1-1; maybe TRBD1 (5 bases). This CDR3 is built from 15 residues. Germline CDR1 LGHNA, CDR2 YSLEER. Trimming removed 2 bases from V and 6 bases from J, with 16 bases in between. The CDR3 spells CASSQTLRVSAEAFF. The CDR3 DNA sequence: TGCGCCAGCAGCCAAACCCTCAGGGTATCGGCTGAAGCTTTCTTT.

This rearrangement joins TRBV6-1 to TRBJ2-3, with 8 bases that match TRBD1. This CDR3 comprises 18 residues. The V and J ends lost 2 bases and 4 bases, in that order; junction bases with no gene match: 14. Germline V gene lookup returns CDR1 MNHNS and CDR2 SASEGT. CDR3 sequence: CASSELFARQGLPDTQYF. The DNA of the CDR3 is TGTGCCAGCAGTGAACTTTTCGCGAGACAGGGGTTGCCAGATACGCAGTATTTT.

V and J are TRBV28 and TRBJ2-7; 12 nucleotides agree with TRBD1. CDR1 and CDR2 (germline): MDHEN, SYDVKM. The trim removed 6 bases at V and 6 bases at J, leaving 9 bases unmatched. The CDR3 is 15 residues long. The CDR3 DNA sequence: TGTGCCAGCAGATCCTCCGGGACAGGGGGCCTCGAGCAGTACTTC. This codes for CASRSSGTGGLEQYF.

The rearrangement joins TRBV11-2 to TRBJ2-5, with a possible D match to TRBD2 (6 bases). Trimming stripped 5 bases from V and 5 bases from J, with 24 bases between. CDR3 length: 17 residues. The V gene's germline CDR1 is SGHAT and CDR2 FQNNGV. In DNA form, the CDR3 reads TGTGCCAGCAGCAAAAGGTTCGACCGGGGGAACGCGGAGACCCAGTACTTC. Translation: CASSKRFDRGNAETQYF.

A remark on this clone: One end of the junction does not line up with germline, which may come from a read error. The chain joins TRBV7-8 to TRBJ1-2; 7 bases are shared with TRBD1. Germline assignment: CDR1 SGHVS and CDR2 FQNEAQ. The CDR3 spans 16 residues. The CDR3 coding sequence is TGTGCCAGCAGCTTATCCTTTGGGACAGACATCGCGGATGGAAACTTC. It specifies CASSLSFGTDIADGNF.

The rearrangement joins TRBV5-6 to TRBJ2-2; TRBD1 might be the D (6 bases). The CDR3 is 16 residues long. Germline CDR1 and CDR2: SGHDT and YYEEEE. V was clipped by 4 bases and J by 5 bases, with 18 bases between them. CDR3 sequence (DNA): TGTGCCAGCAGCGTGCTGGGGGCAATAGGTACCGGGGAGCTGTTTTTT. This sequence encodes CASSVLGAIGTGELFF.

This clone was detected only once. This chain connects TRBV27 to TRBJ2-3, with 9 bases lining up with TRBD2. The trim removed 7 bases at V and 5 bases at J, leaving 10 bases unmatched. CDR3 length: 15 residues. Germline CDR1 and CDR2: MNHEY and SMNVEV (reference sequence). The CDR3 region is CASTISGGRIDTQYF. The CDR3 DNA reads as TGTGCCAGCACCATTAGCGGGGGCCGCATAGATACGCAGTATTTT.

This chain uses TRBV25-1 with TRBJ2-2; TRBD2 agrees at 7 bases. The CDR3 is made up of 15 amino acids. Germline values: CDR1 MGHDK, CDR2 SYGVNS. The V gene end was trimmed by 2 bases and the J gene end by 3 bases; junction bases not matched to a gene: 3. This chain's CDR3 is CASSEGGRDTGELFF. Here the CDR3 DNA reads TGTGCCAGCAGTGAAGGAGGGAGGGACACCGGGGAGCTGTTTTTT.